One sample yielded the 20 T cell receptor beta chains listed below, sequenced in a study of T cell changes during pregnancy in multiple sclerosis. Assay used: immunoSEQ multiplex PCR; TCRdb lists only in-frame clones, some missing. The sample consists of approximately 54,000 clones, around 92% of them appearing once. Sequences were derived from peripheral blood, sampled after pregnancy. Receptors were obtained from a female donor in good health, enrolled as a control in a pregnancy study.

The rearrangement links TRBV19 to TRBJ1-1; 10 bases are a match to TRBD1. This CDR3 is built from 15 residues. Germline CDR1 and CDR2: LNHDA and SQIVND (reference sequence). Germline trimming cut 6 bases from V and 3 bases from J; bases unmatched to any gene: 7. CDR3 sequence reads: CASRARQGADTEAFF. CDR3 bases: TGTGCCAGTAGAGCAAGACAGGGGGCAGACACTGAAGCTTTCTTT.

This clone was seen once. The gene calls are TRBV30 and TRBJ1-3; 8 bases agree with TRBD1. The V gene's germline CDR1 is GTSNPN and CDR2 SVGIG (reference sequence). The CDR3 is 16 residues long. J lost 1 base, V lost 0 bases, and 5 bases had no gene match. CDR3: CAWSVQTGVSGNTIYF. The CDR3 coding sequence is TGTGCCTGGAGTGTACAGACAGGGGTGTCTGGAAACACCATATATTTT.

The chain employs TRBV21-1 and TRBJ1-2; the listed D gene, TRBD1, was not tested against the DNA. TRBV21-1 is described as a pseudogene. The CDR3 sequence is 13 residues long. For the CDR3, the DNA is TGTGCCGGCCCGAAACAGGGGGCAGGTGGCTACACCTTC. It is translated as CAGPKQGAGGYTF.

The chain is built from TRBV5-4 and TRBJ1-5, with D possibly TRBD1 on 5 matching bases. CDR3 length equals 14 residues. With 5 bases removed from V and 3 bases from J, the gap between germline ends came to 12 bases. The germline V gene encodes CDR1 SGHNT and CDR2 YYREEE (reference sequence). The CDR3 bases are TGTGCCAGCAGTAGTGACAGCGACAATCAGCCCCAGCATTTT. Protein: CASSSDSDNQPQHF.

The chain joins TRBV30 to TRBJ1-6; 11 bases agree with TRBD1. CDR1 is GTSNPN and CDR2 is SVGIG in the germline V gene (reference sequence). The ends lost 8 bases at V and 10 bases at J; junction bases unmatched: 7. The CDR3 is 13 residues long. CDR3 loop: CAGTGGMYSPLHF. CDR3 DNA sequence: TGTGCCGGGACAGGGGGTATGTACTCACCCCTCCACTTT.

This chain uses TRBV6-1 with TRBJ1-2; TRBD1 matches at 10 bases. V lost 4 bases, J lost 8 bases, and 7 bases stayed unmatched. Germline V lookup: CDR1 MNHNS, CDR2 SASEGT. This CDR3 has 14 amino acids. For the CDR3, the DNA is TGTGCCAGCAGTGGAGCCGGGACAGGGGACGGCTACACCTTC. It encodes CASSGAGTGDGYTF.

This clone was observed a handful of times. The CDR3 is CASSPDRGGGYGYTF. CDR3 DNA: TGTGCCAGCAGCCCTGACAGGGGGGGAGGCTATGGCTACACCTTC. The chain couples TRBV7-9 to TRBJ1-2, with 9 bases aligning to TRBD1. Germline loops: CDR1 SEHNR, CDR2 FQNEAQ (reference sequence). V gave up 5 bases and J gave up 4 bases; unmatched junction bases: 8. The CDR3 consists of 15 residues.

This chain connects TRBV5-1 to TRBJ1-1; D may be TRBD1 (6 bases). This CDR3 contains 15 residues. Germline CDR1 and CDR2: SGHRS and YFSETQ. With 0 bases removed from V and 8 bases from J, the gap between germline ends came to 17 bases. CDR3 in amino acids: CASSLGGPRTDEAFF. The CDR3 DNA follows: TGCGCCAGCAGCTTGGGTGGGCCTCGGACAGACGAAGCTTTCTTT. Full variable domain (remainder filled in from reference TRBV5-1 and TRBJ1-1): KAGVTQTPRYLIKTRGQQVTLSCSPISGHRSVSWYQQTPGQGLQFLFEYFSETQRNKGNFPGRFSGRQFSNSRSEMNVSTLELGDSALYLCASSLGGPRTDEAFFGQGTRLTVV.

The chain couples TRBV4-2 to TRBJ2-7, with 13 nucleotides matching TRBD2. The CDR3 spans 15 residues. V was clipped by 4 bases and J by 4 bases; unmatched bases: 4. Germline CDR1 and CDR2: LGHNA and YNFKEQ. CDR3: CASSPRLAGGYEQYF. The DNA of the CDR3 is TGTGCCAGCAGCCCCCGACTAGCGGGGGGTTACGAGCAGTACTTC.

The chain has TRBV25-1 and TRBJ1-1; 7 nucleotides match TRBD1. V dropped 3 bases and J dropped 5; count of bases not matched to a gene: 12. The CDR3 has 16 amino acids. Germline lookup yields CDR1 MGHDK and CDR2 SYGVNS. The CDR3 DNA reads as TGTGCCAGCAGTGAGGCTCAGATAGTACAGGGGACTGAAGCTTTCTTT. Its translation: CASSEAQIVQGTEAFF.

The chain carries TRBV5-1 and TRBJ2-1; TRBD2 matches 10 bases. Germline V CDR1 and CDR2: SGHRS, YFSETQ. The CDR3 contains 16 residues. Trimming took 0 bases from V and 2 from J; bases not matched to a gene: 2. The CDR3 spells CASSLGLAGAYNEQFF. The DNA for the CDR3 is TGCGCCAGCAGCTTGGGACTAGCGGGCGCCTACAATGAGCAGTTCTTC.

The J gene is TRBJ1-2, the V gene TRBV7-2, with D perhaps TRBD1 (5 bases). The germline V gene encodes CDR1 SGHTA and CDR2 FQGNSA. This CDR3 is built from 14 residues. The germline V and J ends were trimmed by 1 base and 2 bases, with 8 bases remaining between them. The CDR3 DNA reads TGTGCCAGCAGCTTAGGACAGCCAAACTATGGCTACACCTTC. The encoded protein is CASSLGQPNYGYTF. Supplemented by reference TRBV7-2 and TRBJ1-2, the full variable domain reads GAGVSQSPSNKVTEKGKDVELRCDPISGHTALYWYRQSLGQGLEFLIYFQGNSAPDKSGLPSDRFSAERTGGSVSTLTIQRTQQEDSAVYLCASSLGQPNYGYTFGSGTRLTVV.

This clone showed up just once. This chain joins TRBV11-2 and TRBJ2-5; the D gene is possibly TRBD2 (6 bases). This CDR3 contains 15 residues. Germline CDR1 and CDR2: SGHAT and FQNNGV. Trimming left V 5 bases short and J 4 bases short, with 17 bases between. CDR3 residues: CASSGSGRPGETQYF. For the CDR3, the DNA is TGTGCCAGCAGCGGTAGCGGCCGCCCCGGAGAGACCCAGTACTTC. The complete variable domain, with remaining parts taken from reference TRBV11-2 and TRBJ2-5, reads EAGVAQSPRYKIIEKRQSVAFWCNPISGHATLYWYQQILGQGPKLLIQFQNNGVVDDSQLPKDRFSAERLKGVDSTLKIQPAKLEDSAVYLCASSGSGRPGETQYFGPGTRLLVL.

J is TRBJ2-7 and V is TRBV5-1; 7 bases line up with TRBD1. Germline values: CDR1 SGHRS, CDR2 YFSETQ. CDR3 size: 20 residues. Trimming took 0 bases from V and 0 from J; bases not matched to a gene: 18. The CDR3 coding sequence is TGCGCCAGCAGCTTGGTTCCCCCGATAGGGACAGACCGTAGCTCCTACGAGCAGTACTTC. Its protein is CASSLVPPIGTDRSSYEQYF.

The rearrangement joins TRBV19 to TRBJ1-2; D perhaps matches TRBD1 (6 bases). Germline V gene sequence: CDR1 LNHDA, CDR2 SQIVND (reference sequence). Trimming pared 7 bases from V and 7 bases from J, leaving 16 bases between. The CDR3 contains 13 residues. CDR3 amino acids: CASTMGGHPGYTF. The CDR3 DNA reads as TGTGCCAGTACCATGGGGGGGCATCCTGGCTACACCTTC.

The rearrangement uses TRBV7-2 and TRBJ2-3; 8 bases agree with TRBD2. Germline loops: CDR1 SGHTA, CDR2 FQGNSA. The junction had 8 bases not matched to a gene; V was cut back by 2 bases and J by 4 bases. This CDR3 comprises 16 residues. This CDR3 is CASSLMRGVISDTQYF. The CDR3 DNA sequence: TGTGCCAGCAGCTTAATGCGGGGGGTCATTTCAGATACGCAGTATTTT.

This clone occurred once. This chain connects TRBV5-6 to TRBJ2-3; D possibly corresponds to TRBD2 (6 bases). The germline V gene encodes CDR1 SGHDT and CDR2 YYEEEE. This CDR3 is 12 amino acids long. Trimming left V 3 bases short and J 11 bases short, with 13 bases between. The CDR3 region is CASSSHGTLQYF. CDR3 nucleotides: TGTGCCAGCAGCTCCCACGGGACTTTGCAGTATTTT.

The chain has TRBV5-6 and TRBJ2-1, with a weak D call TRBD1 (5 bases). The CDR3 spans 16 residues. The germline gives CDR1 SGHDT, CDR2 YYEEEE. Trimming cost V 1 base and J 2 bases, with 13 bases left between them. The CDR3 bases are TGTGCCAGCAGCTTGAAGGGGCAGGGCGCCTACAATGAGCAGTTCTTC. It encodes CASSLKGQGAYNEQFF.

This clone was counted a single time. The V call is TRBV5-1, the J call TRBJ2-3; 11 bases fit TRBD2. This CDR3 spans 17 amino acids. With 6 bases clipped from V and 4 bases from J, the junction kept 13 bases outside the gene matches. The germline CDR1 and CDR2 sequences are SGHRS and YFSETQ. The CDR3 protein is CASTLRRGSGGADTQYF. CDR3 in DNA: TGCGCCAGCACCCTCCGTCGGGGTAGCGGGGGGGCAGATACGCAGTATTTT.

The J gene is TRBJ2-3, the V gene TRBV7-6; 7 bases map to TRBD2. CDR1 and CDR2 from the germline V gene are SGHVS and FNYEAQ. V shed 0 bases, J shed 6 bases, and the junction held 0 bases outside the gene matches. This CDR3 region has 13 residues. The CDR3 loop reads CASSLARGDTQYF. The CDR3 DNA reads as TGTGCCAGCAGCTTAGCGCGGGGGGATACGCAGTATTTT.